This T cell receptor (beta chain) was profiled in a study of cytomegalovirus exposure and HLA in healthy donors. Background on the study: A prior study identified approximately 120 million unique TCR beta sequences from about 179 million T cells. Regarding the study as a whole: About 180 TCR beta chains were listed as cytomegalovirus-associated. The productive fraction for most TCR beta V segments was about 87% or about 30% in an earlier analysis.

Primers included in the PCR were 60 Vbeta and 13 Jbeta primers. TCRdb keeps only in-frame clones here, not all; method: immunoSEQ multiplex PCR. The sample records about 82,000 clones, approximately 79% being singletons. Germline V gene data show CDR1 as SEHNR and CDR2 as FQNEAQ (reference sequence). V lost 5 bases and J 5 bases, leaving 10 bases between the germline ends. This CDR3 is 14 amino acids long. On this clone: Its specificity is not known.

What was sequenced was PBMCs. The chain carries TRBV7-9 and TRBJ1-6; D not resolved. The sequence came from a human donor in good health. The CDR3 here is CASSPSAHNSPLHF. CDR3 DNA sequence: TGTGCCAGCAGCCCGAGCGCTCATAATTCACCCCTCCACTTT.